The T cell receptor (beta chain) under discussion was sequenced for a study of T cell clusters in autoimmune cytopenias. One tube held mixed TRB-A and TRB-B primer pools for touch-down PCR. After re-calling the multiplex PCR reads, TCRdb lists one entry per CDR3 protein, DNA absent. This sample's table reports fewer than 5,000 distinct CDR3 sequences. The length of the CDR3 is 15 residues. Germline loops: CDR1 SGHRS, CDR2 YFSETQ. TRB amplification used 250 ng of peripheral blood genomic DNA. This sample also appeared in a second study, on T cell repertoires in aging, cancer and after chemotherapy. From that second work: In each cancer cohort, median generation probability increased across chemotherapy, suggesting thymic output rebounded.

Material: peripheral blood. The genes are TRBV5-1 and TRBJ1-2. The TCR was taken from a human donor in good health. CDR3: CASSRGTAGDYGYTF.